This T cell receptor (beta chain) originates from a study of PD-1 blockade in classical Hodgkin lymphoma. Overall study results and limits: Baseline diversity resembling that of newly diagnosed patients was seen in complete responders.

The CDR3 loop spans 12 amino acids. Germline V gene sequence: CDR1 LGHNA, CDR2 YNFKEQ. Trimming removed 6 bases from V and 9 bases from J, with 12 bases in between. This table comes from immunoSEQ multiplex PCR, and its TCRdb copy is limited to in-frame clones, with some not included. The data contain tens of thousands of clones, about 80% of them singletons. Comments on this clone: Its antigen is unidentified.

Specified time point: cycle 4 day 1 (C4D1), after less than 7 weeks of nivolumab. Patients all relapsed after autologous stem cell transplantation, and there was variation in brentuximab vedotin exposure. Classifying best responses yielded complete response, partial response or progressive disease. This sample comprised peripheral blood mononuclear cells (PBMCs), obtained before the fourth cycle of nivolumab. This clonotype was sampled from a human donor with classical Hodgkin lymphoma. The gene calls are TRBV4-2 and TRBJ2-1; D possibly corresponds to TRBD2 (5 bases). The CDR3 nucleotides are TGTGCCAGCAGTAGTTTTGGAGGTGAGCAGTTCTTC. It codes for CASSSFGGEQFF.